What follows is one T cell receptor (beta chain) and its context. The data originate from a study of regulatory T cells in long-lasting Graves disease. Germline assignment: CDR1 SQVTM and CDR2 ANQGSEA. V was cut by 2 bases and J by 0 bases, with 5 bases left in between. There are 14 residues in the CDR3. Time point here: persistent/refractory GD, antithyroid drugs over 5 years with positive TRAb. The TCR library was made from RNA that had been extracted from PBMCs in TRIzol. Both iRepertoire HTBI primers and Arm-PCR of CDR3 regions were used to build the TCR beta libraries. MiXCR was run by TCRdb on the multiplex PCR reads, yielding one entry per CDR3 protein. The sample yields roughly 500,000 distinct CDR3 sequences, less than 25% seen once.

This chain connects TRBV29-1 to TRBJ2-6; D gene uncertain. The TCR was taken from a female donor with Graves disease. The source was peripheral blood mononuclear cells (PBMCs), collected when the disease was refractory, from a patient treated with antithyroid drugs. Written as DNA, the CDR3 is TGCAGCGTTGAACGGCGCTCTGGGGCCAACGTCCTGACTTTC. Protein sequence: CSVERRSGANVLTF. The whole variable domain, filled in from reference TRBV29-1 and TRBJ2-6, reads SAVISQKPSRDICQRGTSLTIQCQVDSQVTMMFWYRQQPGQSLTLIATANQGSEATYESGFVIDKFPISRPNLTFSTLTVSNMSPEDSSIYLCSVERRSGANVLTFGAGSRLTVL.